This TCR beta chain derives from a study of T cell repertoires in cytomegalovirus infection. Study details: CMV infection plus the matching HLA type was flagged by public TCR beta signatures.

Study observations and caveats: Ex vivo responses were dominated by HLA-C-restricted CMV-specific TCR beta clonotypes.

TCRdb re-called the reads through MiXCR, storing one row per CDR3 protein. Of 110,000 to 150,000 distinct CDR3 sequences listed, more than 25% are singletons. This clonotype was counted a few times. Its antigen is unknown. Trimming removed 4 bases from V and 3 bases from J, with 15 bases in between. This CDR3 region has 15 residues. Source: CD8+ T cells from cultured PBMCs, taken from culture after CMV antigen stimulation. This chain links TRBV12-3 or TRBV12-4 with TRBJ1-2; D call uncertain. The TCR sequence derives from a human donor in good health (CMV status not recorded). Some clones in this sample may be carry-over from other donors' samples. The CDR3 DNA reads TGTGCCAGCAGTTCCATCCGCGGGCAGGACTATGGCTACACCTTC. Protein: CASSSIRGQDYGYTF.